A single sample is the source of the 19 T cell receptor beta chains below, sequenced in a study of blood T cells in healthy people across ages. With a J-beta primer mix and a sample-barcoded 5' primer, a second PCR ran roughly 6 to 11 cycles. TCRdb re-analysed the 5' RACE reads in MiXCR, keeping a single row per CDR3 protein. Here the sample spans roughly 1.5 million distinct CDR3 sequences, about 42% being singletons. Sequencing used blood. The receptors here all came from a young woman in good health.

This clonotype was counted between two and nine times. The chain employs TRBV12-3 or TRBV12-4 and TRBJ2-1, with 8 bases that match TRBD2. The CDR3 is made up of 16 amino acids. The V and J ends lost 8 bases and 9 bases, in that order; junction bases with no gene match: 18. CDR3 coding DNA: TGTGCCAGCGGCTTGAGCGGGAGCCGCGCCCCTAGTGAGCAGTTCTTC. This translates into CASGLSGSRAPSEQFF.

This clonotype has only a few counts. The gene calls are TRBV6-4 and TRBJ2-1; D unclear. The germline gives CDR1 MRHNA, CDR2 SNTAGT. The CDR3 is made up of 15 amino acids. Between the trimmed V and J ends, which lost 4 bases and 0 bases, there was a span of 10 bases. In DNA, the CDR3 is TGTGCCAGCAGTGTGGATTCCAGCTCCTACAATGAGCAGTTCTTC. Translating it yields CASSVDSSSYNEQFF.

The chain is built from TRBV3-1 and TRBJ2-7; D gene unclear. Germline-derived CDR1 and CDR2 are LGHDT and YNNKEL (reference sequence). This CDR3 region has 16 residues. V lost 0 bases and J lost 2, with 14 bases in between. CDR3 protein: CASSQDQRRTAYEQYF. The CDR3 nucleotides read TGTGCCAGCAGCCAAGATCAGAGACGTACTGCCTACGAGCAGTACTTC.

This chain joins TRBV25-1 and TRBJ2-3, with TRBD2 matching 8 bases. Germline CDR1 is MGHDK and CDR2 is SYGVNS. The CDR3 length is 18 residues. The J segment lost 0 bases and the V segment lost 3 bases, leaving 11 bases of the junction unmatched. CDR3 residues: CASSERDAGGLSTDTQYF. In DNA form, the CDR3 reads TGTGCCAGCAGTGAGAGGGATGCGGGGGGCCTTAGCACAGATACGCAGTATTTT.

The chain recombines TRBV18 with TRBJ1-6, with TRBD1 matching 9 bases. The CDR3 has 14 amino acids. Germline assignment: CDR1 KGHSH and CDR2 LQKENI. V shed 4 bases, J shed 8 bases, and the junction held 3 bases outside the gene matches. The DNA for the CDR3 is TGTGCCAGCTCACTCAGGGACAGGGATTCACCCCTCCACTTT. This sequence encodes CASSLRDRDSPLHF. The whole variable domain, filled in from reference TRBV18 and TRBJ1-6, reads NAGVMQNPRHLVRRRGQEARLRCSPMKGHSHVYWYRQLPEEGLKFMVYLQKENIIDESGMPKERFSAEFPKEGPSILRIQQVVRGDSAAYFCASSLRDRDSPLHFGNGTRLTVT.

This clonotype was observed a handful of times. The gene calls are TRBV20-1 and TRBJ1-1; D gene ambiguous. From germline, CDR1 is DFQATT and CDR2 SNEGSKA (reference sequence). Trimming left V 5 bases short and J 0 bases short, with 16 bases between. This CDR3 spans 15 amino acids. The CDR3 here is CSAPRAGGLNTEAFF. The CDR3 DNA reads TGCAGTGCTCCAAGAGCGGGAGGCTTGAACACTGAAGCTTTCTTT.

This clonotype was counted only a few times. A junction end diverges from the germline sequence, so it may reflect a read error. The V call is TRBV7-8, the J call TRBJ1-1, with D uncertain. Germline CDR1 SGHVS, CDR2 FQNEAQ. The CDR3 contains 13 residues. The CDR3 DNA sequence: TGTGCCAGCATCTTAGCGTTGAACACTGAAGCTTTCTTT. Its translation: CASILALNTEAFF. Looking up the rest from reference TRBV7-8 and TRBJ1-1 gives the full variable domain: GAGVSQSPRYKVAKRGQDVALRCDPISGHVSLFWYQQALGQGPEFLTYFQNEAQLDKSGLPSDRFFAERPEGSVSTLKIQRTQQEDSAVYLCASILALNTEAFFGQGTRLTVV.

This clonotype was seen a single time. An end of the junction differs from the germline gene, which may be a read error. The chain recombines TRBV4-3 with TRBJ2-3, with TRBD2 matching over 9 bases. The CDR3 sequence is 17 residues long. Germline CDR1 and CDR2: LGHNA and YSLEER. This CDR3 reads CAGSQVLAGRSTDTQYF. The CDR3 DNA follows: TGCGCCGGCAGCCAAGTCCTAGCGGGACGGAGCACAGATACGCAGTATTTT.

V gene TRBV29-1 combines with J gene TRBJ1-5; D unresolved. Germline-derived CDR1 and CDR2 are SQVTM and ANQGSEA. This CDR3 has 14 residues. The germline V and J ends were trimmed by 4 bases and 5 bases, with 15 bases remaining between them. The CDR3 sequence: CSVGFSGADQPQHF. In DNA, the CDR3 is TGCAGCGTTGGTTTTTCAGGTGCGGATCAGCCCCAGCATTTT.

This clonotype was detected a few times. The J gene is TRBJ2-7, the V gene TRBV28; 7 positions agree with TRBD1. The V segment lost 2 bases and the J segment 2 bases; nucleotides outside the gene matches: 9. There are 16 residues in the CDR3. CDR1 and CDR2 (germline): MDHEN, SYDVKM. The CDR3 DNA follows: TGTGCCAGCAGTTTAGCAAGACAGGGAAAGGCCTACGAGCAGTACTTC. Its protein product is CASSLARQGKAYEQYF.

The chain couples TRBV5-1 to TRBJ1-2; tentative D call: TRBD1 (6 bases). V gave up 4 bases and J gave up 8 bases, with 27 bases separating them. CDR1 SGHRS and CDR2 YFSETQ come from the germline V gene. The CDR3 runs 17 residues. The CDR3: CASSPDTQMQGFFGYTF. The CDR3 region has the DNA TGCGCCAGCAGCCCGGATACCCAGATGCAGGGGTTCTTCGGCTACACCTTC. Full variable domain (rest looked up from reference TRBV5-1 and TRBJ1-2): KAGVTQTPRYLIKTRGQQVTLSCSPISGHRSVSWYQQTPGQGLQFLFEYFSETQRNKGNFPGRFSGRQFSNSRSEMNVSTLELGDSALYLCASSPDTQMQGFFGYTFGSGTRLTVV.

This clonotype was picked up one time. The chain employs TRBV4-2 and TRBJ2-7; D might be TRBD1 or TRBD2, each matching 5 bases. The germline gives CDR1 LGHNA, CDR2 YNFKEQ. V was trimmed by 0 bases and J by 3 bases, leaving 12 bases between them. This CDR3 is built from 15 residues. For the CDR3, the DNA is TGTGCCAGCAGCCAAGATCCGGGACCGCACTACGAGCAGTACTTC. It encodes CASSQDPGPHYEQYF.

The chain combines TRBV12-3 or TRBV12-4 with TRBJ2-1; D perhaps matches TRBD1 (5 bases). V lost 6 bases, J lost 1 base, and 13 bases lay in between. The CDR3 runs to 15 residues. CDR3 nucleotide sequence: TGTGCCAGCAGCTCTGGCAGGGCGTCCTACAATGAGCAGTTCTTC. Encoded protein: CASSSGRASYNEQFF.

This sequence joins TRBV6-2 or TRBV6-3 and TRBJ1-5; possible D gene TRBD1, 5 bases. CDR3 size: 16 residues. The V end lost 5 bases, the J end lost 4 bases, and 18 bases lay between the germline ends. Germline V gene lookup returns CDR1 MNHEY and CDR2 SVGEGT. As DNA, the CDR3 is TGTGCCAGCAGTCCACCGGGACTCTCAGGGAATCAGCCCCAGCATTTT. The encoded protein is CASSPPGLSGNQPQHF.

This sequence joins TRBV6-2 or TRBV6-3 and TRBJ1-4; D is unresolved. CDR3 length: 13 amino acids. Germline values: CDR1 MNHEY, CDR2 SVGEGT. V was trimmed by 7 bases and J by 8 bases, leaving 14 bases between them. As DNA, the CDR3 is TGTGCCAGCAATGATGGGCACCCGGAAAAACTGTTTTTT. Its translation is CASNDGHPEKLFF.

A few counts support this clonotype. This chain joins TRBV5-1 and TRBJ2-1; D is uncertain. Germline V gene data show CDR1 as SGHRS and CDR2 as YFSETQ. CDR3 size: 15 residues. V was trimmed by 0 bases and J by 4 bases, leaving 11 bases between them. The CDR3 sequence: CASSLGARRYNEQFF. CDR3 in DNA: TGCGCCAGCAGCTTGGGGGCTAGGAGATACAATGAGCAGTTCTTC.

Only one count was recorded for this clonotype. The rearrangement uses TRBV2 and TRBJ2-5; either TRBD1 or TRBD2 may fit D (5 bases each). V gave up 8 bases and J gave up 5 bases, with 15 bases separating them. Germline V gives CDR1 SNHLY, CDR2 FYNNEI. CDR3 size: 13 residues. The CDR3 bases are TGTGCCAGCGGTCGAGGGGTCTGGGAGACCCAGTACTTC. Amino acids: CASGRGVWETQYF.

This clonotype was detected a few times. The chain has TRBV20-1 and TRBJ2-4; 11 nucleotides agree with TRBD2. The J call may be incorrect, as the DNA end agrees better with TRBJ2-7. The CDR3 length is 16 residues. Per germline, CDR1 DFQATT and CDR2 SNEGSKA (reference sequence). The CDR3 is CSARDRVAGGTREQYF. As DNA, the CDR3 is TGCAGTGCTAGAGATCGAGTAGCGGGAGGGACGCGCGAGCAGTACTTC.

This clonotype was counted between two and nine times. The chain is built from TRBV7-9 and TRBJ2-1; D possibly corresponds to TRBD2 (5 bases). Germline V lookup: CDR1 SEHNR, CDR2 FQNEAQ (reference sequence). The CDR3 spans 15 residues. V was trimmed by 1 base and J by 8 bases, leaving 15 bases between them. The CDR3 DNA is TGTGCCAGCAGCTTAGTAGTTGCTAGCTTGTATGAGCAGTTCTTC. Its translation is CASSLVVASLYEQFF.